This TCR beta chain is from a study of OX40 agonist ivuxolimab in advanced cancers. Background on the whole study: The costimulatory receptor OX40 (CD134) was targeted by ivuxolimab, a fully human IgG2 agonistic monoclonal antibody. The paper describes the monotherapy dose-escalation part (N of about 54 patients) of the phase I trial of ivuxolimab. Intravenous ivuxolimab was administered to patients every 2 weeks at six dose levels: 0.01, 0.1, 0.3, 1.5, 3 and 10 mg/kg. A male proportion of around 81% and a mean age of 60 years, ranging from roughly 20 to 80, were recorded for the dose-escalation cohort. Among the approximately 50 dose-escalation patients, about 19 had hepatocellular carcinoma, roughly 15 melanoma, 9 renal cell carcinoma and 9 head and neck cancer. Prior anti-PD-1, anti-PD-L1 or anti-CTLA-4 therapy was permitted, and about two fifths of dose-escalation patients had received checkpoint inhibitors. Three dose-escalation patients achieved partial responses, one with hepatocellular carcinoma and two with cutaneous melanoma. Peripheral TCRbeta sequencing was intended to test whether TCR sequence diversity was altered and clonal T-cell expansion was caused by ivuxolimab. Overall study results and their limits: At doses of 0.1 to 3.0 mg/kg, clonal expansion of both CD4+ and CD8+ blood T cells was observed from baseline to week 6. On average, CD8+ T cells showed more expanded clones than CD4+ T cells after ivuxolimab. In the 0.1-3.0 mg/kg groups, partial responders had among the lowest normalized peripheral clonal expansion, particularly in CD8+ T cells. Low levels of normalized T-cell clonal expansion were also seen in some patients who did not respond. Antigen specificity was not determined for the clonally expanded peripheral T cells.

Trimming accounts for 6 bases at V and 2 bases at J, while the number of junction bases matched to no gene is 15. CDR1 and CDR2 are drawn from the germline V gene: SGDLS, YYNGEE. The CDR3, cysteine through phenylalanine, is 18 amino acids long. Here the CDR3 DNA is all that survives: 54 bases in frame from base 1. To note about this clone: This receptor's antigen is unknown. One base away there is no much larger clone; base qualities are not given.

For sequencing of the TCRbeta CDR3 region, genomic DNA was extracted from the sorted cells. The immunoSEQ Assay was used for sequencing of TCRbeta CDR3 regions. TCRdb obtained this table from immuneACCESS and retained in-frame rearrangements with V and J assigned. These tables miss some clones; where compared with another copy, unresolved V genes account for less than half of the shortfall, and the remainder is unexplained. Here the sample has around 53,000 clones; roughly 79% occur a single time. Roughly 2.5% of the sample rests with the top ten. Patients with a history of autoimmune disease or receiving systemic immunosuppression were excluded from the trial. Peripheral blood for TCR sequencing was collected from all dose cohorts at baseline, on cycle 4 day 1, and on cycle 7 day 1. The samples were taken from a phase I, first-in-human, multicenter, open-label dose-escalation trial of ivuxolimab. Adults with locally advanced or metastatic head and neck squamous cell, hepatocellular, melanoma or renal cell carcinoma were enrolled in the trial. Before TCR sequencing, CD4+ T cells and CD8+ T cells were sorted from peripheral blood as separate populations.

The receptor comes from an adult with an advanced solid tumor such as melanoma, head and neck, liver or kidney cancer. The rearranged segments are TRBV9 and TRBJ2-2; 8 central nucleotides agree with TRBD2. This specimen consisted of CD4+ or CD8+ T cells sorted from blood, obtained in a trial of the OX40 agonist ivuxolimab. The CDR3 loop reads CASTHRRGSGSNTGELFF. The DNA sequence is TGTGCCAGCACTCATAGAAGGGGGAGCGGGAGTAACACCGGGGAGCTGTTTTTT. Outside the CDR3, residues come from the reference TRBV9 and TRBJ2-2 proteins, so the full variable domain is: DSGVTQTPKHLITATGQRVTLRCSPRSGDLSVYWYQQSLDQGLQFLIQYYNGEERAKGNILERFSAQQFPDLHSELNLSSLELGDSALYFCASTHRRGSGSNTGELFFGEGSRLTVL.